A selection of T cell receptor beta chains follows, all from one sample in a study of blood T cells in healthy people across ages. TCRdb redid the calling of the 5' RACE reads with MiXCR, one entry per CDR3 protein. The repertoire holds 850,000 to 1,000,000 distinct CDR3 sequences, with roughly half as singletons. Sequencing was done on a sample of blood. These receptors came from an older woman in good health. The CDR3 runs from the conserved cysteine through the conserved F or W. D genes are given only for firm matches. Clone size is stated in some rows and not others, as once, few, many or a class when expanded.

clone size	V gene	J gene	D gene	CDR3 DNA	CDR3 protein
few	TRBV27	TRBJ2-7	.	TGTGCCAGCAGTTTGGACTGGCACTACGAGCAGTACTTC	CASSLDWHYEQYF
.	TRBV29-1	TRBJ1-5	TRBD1	TGCAGCGTGGCGACAGGGGGCAGCAATCAGCCCCAGCATTTT	CSVATGGSNQPQHF
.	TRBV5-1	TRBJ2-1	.	TGCGCCAGCAGCTTGGACAGGACCTACAATGAGCAGTTCTTC	CASSLDRTYNEQFF
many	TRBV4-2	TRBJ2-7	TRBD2	TGTGCCAGCAGCCAAGGGGGAGCGGGAGTCCACGAGCAGTACTTC	CASSQGGAGVHEQYF
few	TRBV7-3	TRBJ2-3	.	TGTGCCAGCAGCCTTATAGGGGGAGATACGCAGTATTTT	CASSLIGGDTQYF
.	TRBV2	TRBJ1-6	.	TGTGCCAGCGGTGCGTACGCACCAAATTCACCCCTCCACTTT	CASGAYAPNSPLHF
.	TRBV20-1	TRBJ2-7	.	TGCAGGGGGGCTAGCGGAAACGAGCAGTACTTC	CRGASGNEQYF
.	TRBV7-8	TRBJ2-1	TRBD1	TGTGCCAGCAGCCGAACGGGACAGTACAATGAGCAGTTCTTC	CASSRTGQYNEQFF
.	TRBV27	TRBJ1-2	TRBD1	TGTGCCAGCAGTCCAAACCGAGGCAGGGGGGGATTTGGCTACACCTTC	CASSPNRGRGGFGYTF
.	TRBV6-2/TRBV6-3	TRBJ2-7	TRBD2	TGTGCCAGCAGTTCCCCGGGACTAGCGTTCTCCTACGAGCAGTACTTC	CASSSPGLAFSYEQYF
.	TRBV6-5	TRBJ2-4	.	TGTGCCAGCGAGGGGGGTACGGAGGGCAAAAACATTCAGTACTTC	CASEGGTEGKNIQYF
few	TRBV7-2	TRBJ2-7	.	TGTGCCAGCAGCTCACGCCTTAGCGGCTCCTACGAGCAGTACTTC	CASSSRLSGSYEQYF
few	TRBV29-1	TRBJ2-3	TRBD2	TGCAGCGTCGCCAACTACGACCTAGCGGGGGACACAGATACGCAGTATTTT	CSVANYDLAGDTDTQYF